This is a list of T cell receptor beta chains from one sample in a study of identical twins. TCRdb reprocessed the 5' RACE reads via MiXCR and lists one record per CDR3 protein. The sample yields 410,000 or so distinct CDR3 sequences, about 18% seen once. The sequenced material came from naive T cells sorted from blood. Source of these receptors: a man aged 50-60 years in good health. The CDR3 runs from the conserved cysteine through the conserved F or W. A D gene is named only where the DNA matches it firmly. Part of the rows lack a size; the others show once, few, many or a class for expanded clones.

J,V,size,D,length,DNA,CDR3
TRBJ1-1,TRBV27,few,.,15,TGTGCCAGCAGTTTATACTCGACAGGAGTCGAGGCAGCTTTCTTT,CASSLYSTGVEAAFF
TRBJ2-5,TRBV15,.,.,15,TGTGCCACCAGCAGAGAGTGGGGGACCCAAGAGACCCAGTACTTC,CATSREWGTQETQYF
TRBJ2-3,TRBV7-9,.,.,13,TGTGCCAGCATGGGGGGCTCGTGGGATACGCAGTATTTT,CASMGGSWDTQYF
TRBJ2-3,TRBV20-1,few,TRBD2,14,TGCAGTCTGGCACGCGGGAGGGGCACAGATACGCAGTATTTT,CSLARGRGTDTQYF
TRBJ1-1,TRBV4-1,few,.,15,TGCGCCAGCAGCCAAGATCCATCGCAGATGACTGAAGCTTTCTTT,CASSQDPSQMTEAFF
TRBJ2-3,TRBV29-1,many,.,13,TGCAGCGTTCCGGGAGCGAGTGAAGATACGCAGTATTTT,CSVPGASEDTQYF
TRBJ2-3,TRBV12-3/TRBV12-4,many,TRBD1,15,TGTGCCAGCAGTTTGTGGGGGACAGTTGCAGATACGCAGTATTTT,CASSLWGTVADTQYF
TRBJ1-4,TRBV6-5,many,TRBD1,17,TGTGCCAGCAGTTACTCGAGTTCCGGGACAGCTAATGAAAAACTGTTTTTT,CASSYSSSGTANEKLFF
TRBJ2-3,TRBV6-2/TRBV6-3,.,.,18,TGTGCCAGCAGTTACCAGCTAGGCGGGTTCTATAGCACAGATACGCAGTATTTT,CASSYQLGGFYSTDTQYF
TRBJ2-1,TRBV29-1,many,TRBD2,15,TGCAGCGTTGACTCGACTAGCGGGAGTCGCGATGAGCAGTTCTTC,CSVDSTSGSRDEQFF
TRBJ2-2,TRBV29-1,.,TRBD2,15,TGCAGCGTTGCTACTAGCGGGGGGGCGTTCGGGGAGCTGTTTTTT,CSVATSGGAFGELFF
TRBJ2-3,TRBV27,few,TRBD2,17,TGTGCCAGCAGTCAAAGACTAGCGGGAGTCGTGTCGGATACGCAGTATTTT,CASSQRLAGVVSDTQYF
TRBJ2-2,TRBV10-3,many,TRBD1,16,TGTGCCATCAGTGGGAGACAGGGGGCTTACGGCGGGGAGCTGTTTTTT,CAISGRQGAYGGELFF
TRBJ2-1,TRBV27,many,.,14,TGTGCCAGCAGTTTGGGGGGGACAAGTAATGAGCAGTTCTTC,CASSLGGTSNEQFF
TRBJ2-2,TRBV5-6,many,.,12,TGTGCCAGCAGAGTAAACACCGGGGAGCTGTTTTTT,CASRVNTGELFF
TRBJ2-7,TRBV4-1,.,.,13,TGCGCCAGCAGCCATCGTCAGGAATACGAGCAGTACTTC,CASSHRQEYEQYF
TRBJ2-4,TRBV11-1,.,TRBD1,18,TGTGCCAGCAGCCCCAGAATTATAACAGGGGGCGACGAATACATTCAGTACTTC,CASSPRIITGGDEYIQYF
TRBJ2-1,TRBV11-1,.,TRBD2,18,TGTGCCAGCAGATCCCTAGAGACTGGCGGGGGGGCACGGTATGAGCAGTTCTTC,CASRSLETGGGARYEQFF
TRBJ2-1,TRBV5-1,many,.,13,TGCGCCAGCAGCTTTGGCACTGTATTTGAGCAGTTCTTC,CASSFGTVFEQFF
TRBJ2-1,TRBV2,few,TRBD2,17,TGTGCCAGCAGTTGGACTAGCGGGGGGAATGACTACAATGAGCAGTTCTTC,CASSWTSGGNDYNEQFF
TRBJ1-5,TRBV6-1,.,TRBD1,16,TGTGCCAGCAGCCGGGACAGATTAAATAGCAATCAGCCCCAGCATTTT,CASSRDRLNSNQPQHF
TRBJ2-3,TRBV4-1,many,.,15,TGCGCCAGCAGCCACGGACGGAAAAGCACAGATACGCAGTATTTT,CASSHGRKSTDTQYF
TRBJ2-1,TRBV12-3/TRBV12-4,.,.,17,TGTGCCAGCAGTTTACCCGGCTTGGTAGCCCAACGCAATGAGCAGTTCTTC,CASSLPGLVAQRNEQFF
TRBJ2-5,TRBV29-1,.,TRBD2,17,TGCAGCGTACCACGACTAGCGGGAGACAGGTTTCAAGAGACCCAGTACTTC,CSVPRLAGDRFQETQYF
TRBJ2-3,TRBV6-5,.,.,17,TGTGCCAGCATACTCTGGGGCGGGGACACTAGCACAGATACGCAGTATTTT,CASILWGGDTSTDTQYF
TRBJ2-7,TRBV18,few,TRBD1,16,TGTGCCAGCTCACCATTCCAGGGGGCCTGGTCCTACGAGCAGTACTTC,CASSPFQGAWSYEQYF
TRBJ1-5,TRBV20-1,few,.,14,TGCAGTGCTAGAGATTCGGGGGGAAATCAGCCCCAGCATTTT,CSARDSGGNQPQHF
TRBJ1-1,TRBV7-2,.,.,16,TGTGCCAGCAGCTTAAAGATAGGATTCCCTGGGGTTGAAGCTTTCTTT,CASSLKIGFPGVEAFF
TRBJ2-1,TRBV27,many,TRBD1,15,TGTGCCAGCAGTTTAGGGACAGGGGGTATGAATGAGCAGTTCTTC,CASSLGTGGMNEQFF
TRBJ1-2,TRBV5-1,.,.,15,TGCGCCAGCAGCTTAGACAGCGATCCAAGCTATGGCTACACCTTC,CASSLDSDPSYGYTF
TRBJ2-2,TRBV18,few,.,15,TGTGCCAGCTCACAGGACTGGACGAACACCGGGGAGCTGTTTTTT,CASSQDWTNTGELFF
TRBJ2-6,TRBV5-1,.,.,16,TGCGCCAGCAGCTTCCCCCTAAGCTCTGGGGCCAACGTCCTGACTTTC,CASSFPLSSGANVLTF
TRBJ1-3,TRBV5-1,few,.,14,TGCGCCAGCAGCACAGGGAGCTCTGGAAACACCATATATTTT,CASSTGSSGNTIYF
TRBJ2-7,TRBV5-6,few,TRBD1,14,TGTGCCAGCAGCCGCAAGGGACAGACCTACGAGCAGTACTTC,CASSRKGQTYEQYF
TRBJ1-1,TRBV7-9,few,.,13,TGTGCCAGCAGCCCACCCCCAGGGACCGAAGCTTTCTTT,CASSPPPGTEAFF
TRBJ2-6,TRBV6-1,few,TRBD1,16,TGTGCCAGCAGTGTGACAGGGGCCGGTGGGGCCAACGTCCTGACTTTC,CASSVTGAGGANVLTF
TRBJ2-1,TRBV28,.,.,15,TGTGCCAGCAGCAGCCTGCCGAGCTCCTACAATGAGCAGTTCTTC,CASSSLPSSYNEQFF
TRBJ2-5,TRBV6-1,once,.,14,TGTGCCAGCAGTGCCCCCCAGGGTAGACAGACCCAGTACTTC,CASSAPQGRQTQYF
TRBJ2-7,TRBV10-3,many,.,15,TGTGCCATCAGTGAGTCTAGCGGAAAAGGCTACGAGCAGTACTTC,CAISESSGKGYEQYF
TRBJ2-5,TRBV4-3,many,.,13,TGCGCCAGCAGCCAAGGGACCGAAGAGACCCAGTACTTC,CASSQGTEETQYF
TRBJ2-4,TRBV6-5,many,TRBD1,15,TGTGCCAGCAGTTACTTTGCCGGGACAGGGGACATTCAGTACTTC,CASSYFAGTGDIQYF
TRBJ2-5,TRBV20-1,few,TRBD2,17,TGCAGTGCTAGAGATACCCTGACTAGCGGGATTAGGGAGACCCAGTACTTC,CSARDTLTSGIRETQYF
TRBJ2-5,TRBV27,many,TRBD2,15,TGTGCCAGCAGTCCCTTTCTAGCGGCCCAAGAGACCCAGTACTTC,CASSPFLAAQETQYF
TRBJ1-1,TRBV29-1,many,.,13,TGCAGCGTTGAAGATCGTAGGAACACTGAAGCTTTCTTT,CSVEDRRNTEAFF
TRBJ2-3,TRBV18,many,.,13,TGTGCCAGCTCACCACCGGGAGCAGATACGCAGTATTTT,CASSPPGADTQYF
TRBJ2-2,TRBV24-1,many,.,16,TGTGCCACCAGTGGGACGGCAGCAGCGAACACCGGGGAGCTGTTTTTT,CATSGTAAANTGELFF
TRBJ2-5,TRBV7-9,.,TRBD2,15,TGTGCCAGCAGCTTAAACAGGCGGGGGCAAGAGACCCAGTACTTC,CASSLNRRGQETQYF
TRBJ2-1,TRBV7-8,.,.,16,TGTGCCAGCAGCTTACCGGGACACACTGCCTACAATGAGCAGTTCTTC,CASSLPGHTAYNEQFF
TRBJ2-4,TRBV11-2,.,TRBD1,15,TGTGCCAGCAGCTTACAGGGGGCAGGCAAAAACATTCAGTACTTC,CASSLQGAGKNIQYF
TRBJ1-4,TRBV6-5,.,.,15,TGTGCCAGCAGTTACAGGGACACAACTAATGAAAAACTGTTTTTT,CASSYRDTTNEKLFF
TRBJ2-3,TRBV27,.,.,14,TGTGCCACCACCGAACGCGGGGGCGTAGATACGCAGTATTTT,CATTERGGVDTQYF